A selection of T cell receptor beta chains follows, all from one sample in a study of naive and memory T cell subsets. One entry per CDR3 protein, called by TCRdb with MiXCR from the UMI-ligation and nested PCR reads. Among approximately 790 distinct CDR3 sequences listed, roughly 3.5% were seen once. This sample comprised skin, obtained from a tuberculin skin test site or a saline-injected site (not recorded which). These TCRs come from an adult in good health. The CDR3 runs from the conserved cysteine through the conserved F or W. The D gene is left open where the match is weak. Clone size is not always given. Where it is, it says once, few, many or a class for expanded clones.

>TRBV5-6|large|-|TRBJ2-3
TGTGCCAGCAGCTTAGAGGAGGGCGGCTTCGCAGATACGCAGTATTTT
CASSLEEGGFADTQYF
>TRBV29-1|medium-sized|TRBD2|TRBJ2-7
TGCAGCGTTGAAGATGACAGAGGACTAGCGGGAGTCTACGAGCAGTACTTC
CSVEDDRGLAGVYEQYF
>TRBV12-3/TRBV12-4|medium-sized|TRBD2|TRBJ2-1
TGTGCCAGCAGTTTCCGGACTAGTACCCACAATGAGCAGTTCTTC
CASSFRTSTHNEQFF
>TRBV5-1|large|TRBD1|TRBJ2-7
TGCGCCAGCAGCTTGGAAAGGGGGCCAGGTTACGAGCAGTACTTC
CASSLERGPGYEQYF
>TRBV20-1|large|-|TRBJ1-5
TGCAGTGCTAGACCTACAGGGTATCACAATCAGCCCCAGCATTTT
CSARPTGYHNQPQHF
>TRBV12-3/TRBV12-4|large|-|TRBJ2-1
TGTGCCAGCAGTACCCCCGTCGGCGACTCCTACAATGAGCAGTTCTTC
CASSTPVGDSYNEQFF
>TRBV29-1|medium-sized|-|TRBJ1-1
TGCAGCGGGAGGGAGGGCCTGAACACTGAAGCTTTCTTT
CSGREGLNTEAFF
>TRBV2|large|-|TRBJ2-2
TGTGCCAGCAGCGGGCTGGGGCAGAACACCGGGGAGCTGTTTTTT
CASSGLGQNTGELFF
>TRBV5-1|medium-sized|TRBD1|TRBJ2-3
TGCGCCAGCAGCTTGGGGGGGGCTCCGGGACAGGGGAATCGTAGACACACAGATACGCAGTATTTT
CASSLGGAPGQGNRRHTDTQYF
>TRBV7-3|large|-|TRBJ2-2
TGTGCCAGCAGCTTATTAAGGACGACCGGGGAGCTGTTTTTT
CASSLLRTTGELFF
>TRBV10-2|large|TRBD2|TRBJ2-7
TGCGCCACCCACCCCATAGCGGGAGGGATCAAAATCTATCCGAAACCATCCTACGAGCAGTACTTC
CATHPIAGGIKIYPKPSYEQYF
>TRBV7-9|medium-sized|TRBD2|TRBJ2-7
TGTGCCAGCAGCTTAGACCTCATACCACGGGGGGGAGCCCAAACACCCGAGCAGTACTTC
CASSLDLIPRGGAQTPEQYF
>TRBV6-6|medium-sized|TRBD1|TRBJ1-5
TGTGCCAGCAGTTGGGGACAGGGAAGTCGGGGTCAGCCCCAGCATTTT
CASSWGQGSRGQPQHF
>TRBV30|medium-sized|TRBD2|TRBJ2-5
TGTGCCTGGAGTGTGGGAGCGGGAGAAGAGACCCAGTACTTC
CAWSVGAGEETQYF
>TRBV7-6|medium-sized|TRBD1|TRBJ1-1
TGTGCCAGCAGCTTGGGGACAGGAGAGAACACTGAAGCTTTCTTT
CASSLGTGENTEAFF
>TRBV12-5|many|-|TRBJ2-4
TGTGCTAGTGGTTCCACTGTAGGGGCCCGTGGAGACATTCAGTACTTC
CASGSTVGARGDIQYF
>TRBV20-1|large|-|TRBJ1-5
TGCAGTGCTAGACGACAGGTTAATCAGCCCCAGCATTTT
CSARRQVNQPQHF
>TRBV7-8|medium-sized|-|TRBJ2-1
TGTGCCAGCAGCTCTCAGGGGTCTGTGTCCTACAATGAGCAGTTCTTC
CASSSQGSVSYNEQFF
>TRBV12-3/TRBV12-4|medium-sized|-|TRBJ2-7
TGTGCCAGCAACAGTCAAGTAGACGAGCAGTACTTC
CASNSQVDEQYF
>TRBV20-1|medium-sized|-|TRBJ2-4
TGCAGTGCTAGAGTATCCGGGGCCAAAAACATTCAGTACTTC
CSARVSGAKNIQYF
>TRBV6-2/TRBV6-3|medium-sized|TRBD2|TRBJ2-4
TGTGCCAGCAGTCCGGGACTAGCGGGAGGGCGAGACATTCAGTACTTC
CASSPGLAGGRDIQYF
>TRBV6-2/TRBV6-3|medium-sized|TRBD1|TRBJ1-2
TGTGCCAGCAGTTACTCGGGCTGGACAGGGGAGTATGGCTACACCTTC
CASSYSGWTGEYGYTF
>TRBV7-2|medium-sized|-|TRBJ2-1
TGTGCCAGCAGCCCTGGACCCAGCTCCTACAATGAGCAGTTCTTC
CASSPGPSSYNEQFF
>TRBV3-1|medium-sized|-|TRBJ2-7
TGTGCCAGCAGCCAGTACGGGACACCTTCCTACGAGCAGTACTTC
CASSQYGTPSYEQYF
>TRBV29-1|medium-sized|-|TRBJ1-5
TGCAGCGCTGCCCAGGGCGGGGATCAGCCCCAGCATTTT
CSAAQGGDQPQHF
>TRBV19|many|-|TRBJ2-1
TGTGCCAGTAGTATCCTCCTATTGGGGGCCAATGAGCAGTTCTTC
CASSILLLGANEQFF
>TRBV5-1|medium-sized|TRBD1|TRBJ2-7
TGCGCCAGCAGTTTCCGACAGGGGAGCAACGAGCAGTACTTC
CASSFRQGSNEQYF
>TRBV27|large|TRBD1|TRBJ1-5
TGTGCCAGCAGCTCCCAGAACGACAGGGCCAATCAGCCCCAGCATTTT
CASSSQNDRANQPQHF
>TRBV29-1|medium-sized|-|TRBJ2-7
TGCAGCGTTGAGGTGGGGGCGGGCTCCTACGAGCAGTACTTC
CSVEVGAGSYEQYF
>TRBV5-1|medium-sized|-|TRBJ2-3
TGCGCCAGCAGTTACGAACAGGGCTGGGGCACAGATACGCAGTATTTT
CASSYEQGWGTDTQYF
>TRBV11-2|medium-sized|-|TRBJ2-5
TGTGCCAGCAGCTACCAGGGGGGGAACCAAGAGACCCAGTACTTC
CASSYQGGNQETQYF
>TRBV20-1|medium-sized|-|TRBJ1-1
TGCAGTGCTAGAGAGGCAAATCGGGGACCTGAAGCTTTCTTT
CSAREANRGPEAFF
>TRBV6-6|large|-|TRBJ2-7
TGTGCCAGCTATGGAGGATGGGAGCAGTACTTC
CASYGGWEQYF
>TRBV28|medium-sized|TRBD1|TRBJ2-3
TGTGCCAGCAGTTACATCGGGACAGGGGGGGCTCTAGATACGCAGTATTTT
CASSYIGTGGALDTQYF
>TRBV13|large|-|TRBJ1-1
TGTGCCAGCAGCTTTGACGGGGTGAGGAACACTGAAGCTTTCTTT
CASSFDGVRNTEAFF
>TRBV20-1|medium-sized|-|TRBJ1-1
TGCAGTGGAGGAGGAGGCACTGAAGCTTTCTTT
CSGGGGTEAFF
>TRBV12-3/TRBV12-4|medium-sized|TRBD2|TRBJ2-3
TGTGCCAGCAGCCCTCCTAGCGGGCCTAGCACAGATACGCAGTATTTT
CASSPPSGPSTDTQYF
>TRBV29-1|large|-|TRBJ1-2
TGCAGCGCCCTCCCGACAGCTAACTATGGCTACACCTTC
CSALPTANYGYTF
>TRBV12-3/TRBV12-4|medium-sized|TRBD2|TRBJ2-1
TGTGCCAGCAGTCACCCCGGACTAGCGGGGGACAATGAGCAGTTCTTC
CASSHPGLAGDNEQFF
>TRBV5-1|medium-sized|-|TRBJ2-4
TGCGCCAGCAGCCTCATAAATGGCCATTCTCAAGCCAAAAACATTCAGTACTTC
CASSLINGHSQAKNIQYF
>TRBV30|medium-sized|-|TRBJ2-3
TGTGCCTGGAGTCGTTTAGCAGACACCACAGATACGCAGTATTTT
CAWSRLADTTDTQYF
>TRBV5-1|few|-|TRBJ2-7
TGCGCCAGCAGCAGGCCTTCCTTCTACGAGCAGTACTTC
CASSRPSFYEQYF
>TRBV6-2/TRBV6-3|large|-|TRBJ2-7
TGTGCCAGCAGTTACCCAGGGACAGCGGGGGAGCAGTACTTC
CASSYPGTAGEQYF
>TRBV12-3/TRBV12-4|large|-|TRBJ1-1
TGTGCCAGCAGTTTTGAGTACACCCGGGGGACTGAAGCTTTCTTT
CASSFEYTRGTEAFF
>TRBV12-3/TRBV12-4|medium-sized|TRBD1|TRBJ1-5
TGTGCCAGCAGTTATCAAACCGGGACAGGGTCTGGTCAGCCCCAGCATTTT
CASSYQTGTGSGQPQHF
>TRBV11-2|-|TRBD2|TRBJ2-3
TGTGCCAGCAGCCTGCGGCAATCCGGGGGGGGAGATACGCAGTATTTT
CASSLRQSGGGDTQYF
>TRBV30|large|TRBD2|TRBJ2-7
TGTGCCTGGAGTCCTCCCCCCCGACTAGCGGCCACCTACGAGCAGTACTTC
CAWSPPPRLAATYEQYF
>TRBV10-3|few|TRBD1|TRBJ2-7
TGTGCCATCAGGGAGACAGGGATGGCCTACGAGCAGTACTTC
CAIRETGMAYEQYF
>TRBV7-8|medium-sized|-|TRBJ2-5
TGTGCCAGCAGCTTAGCGTTCGGGAAAGAGACCCGGTACTTC
CASSLAFGKETRYF
>TRBV29-1|large|-|TRBJ2-7
TGCAGCGCCCGGGACCCCGGGCACGAGCAGTACTTC
CSARDPGHEQYF
>TRBV11-2|medium-sized|-|TRBJ2-7
TGTGCCAGCAGCTTAGTATCGGGACAACTCTACGAGCAGTACTTC
CASSLVSGQLYEQYF
>TRBV6-6|large|TRBD1|TRBJ2-3
TGTGCCAGCAGTTACGGGGACAGCCCCACAGATACGCAGTATTTT
CASSYGDSPTDTQYF
>TRBV29-1|medium-sized|TRBD2|TRBJ2-3
TGCAGCGTTGAAGTGCGGTCCGGGGGGAGCACAGATACGCAGTATTTT
CSVEVRSGGSTDTQYF